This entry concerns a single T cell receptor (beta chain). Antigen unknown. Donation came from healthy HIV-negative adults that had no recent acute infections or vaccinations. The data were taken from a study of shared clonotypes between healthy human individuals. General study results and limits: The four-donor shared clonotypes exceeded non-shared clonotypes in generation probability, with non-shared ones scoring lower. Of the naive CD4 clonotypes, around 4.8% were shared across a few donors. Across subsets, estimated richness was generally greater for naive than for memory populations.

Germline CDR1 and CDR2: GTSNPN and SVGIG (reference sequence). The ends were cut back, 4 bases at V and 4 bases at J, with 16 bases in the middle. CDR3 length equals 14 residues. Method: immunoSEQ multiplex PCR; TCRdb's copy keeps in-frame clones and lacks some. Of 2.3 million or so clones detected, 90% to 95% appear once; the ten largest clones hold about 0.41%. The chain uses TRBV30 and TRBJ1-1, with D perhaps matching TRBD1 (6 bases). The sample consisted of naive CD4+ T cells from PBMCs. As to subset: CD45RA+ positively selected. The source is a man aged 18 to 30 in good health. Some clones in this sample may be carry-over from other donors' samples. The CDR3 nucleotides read TGTGCCTGGACGAGGACAGTGTTGGGCACTGAAGCTTTCTTT. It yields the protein CAWTRTVLGTEAFF.